This T cell receptor (beta chain) was found in a study of blood T cell repertoires in COVID-19. About the research overall: The United States, Italy and Spain were the sources of the acute and convalescent COVID-19 samples. From T cells, B-cell-depleted T cells, or PBMCs came the material, which was cDNA or gDNA.

Trimming stripped 7 bases from V and 8 bases from J, with 17 bases between. Germline loops: CDR1 MNHEY, CDR2 SVGAGI. The CDR3 is made up of 14 amino acids. As originally analysed: Nucleated cell counts were estimated from reference gene primer amplification. Profiled with immunoSEQ multiplex PCR; TCRdb holds only in-frame clones, not every one. V and J calls and clone size are those listed in that table; D and trimming were worked out from the DNA. Among under 300,000 clones listed, around 90% were seen once. This clone was counted once. The V and J genes are TRBV6-5 and TRBJ1-4, with a weak D call TRBD1 (6 bases). The sequence was collected from a woman between 25 and 40 years old with acute or convalescent COVID-19. Sequenced sample: peripheral blood. CDR3 sequence: CASTAGTSREKLFF. CDR3 coding DNA: TGTGCCAGCACCGCCGGGACATCAAGGGAAAAACTGTTTTTT.